Presented here are 16 T cell receptor beta chains from one specimen sequenced in a study of shared clonotypes between healthy human individuals. TCRdb keeps only in-frame clones here, not all; method: immunoSEQ multiplex PCR. Of approximately 2.5 million clones listed, around nine tenths are singletons. Sequenced input: naive CD4+ T cells sorted from blood. Subset of the sample: CD45RA+ positively selected. The receptors were gathered from a man younger than 35 in good health.

The V call is TRBV7-8, the J call TRBJ1-1; D might be TRBD1 (6 bases). CDR3 length: 15 residues. The V end was cut by 7 bases, the J end by 4 bases, with 19 bases between. Germline CDR1 reads SGHVS; CDR2 reads FQNEAQ. The CDR3 loop is CASTQLRGAVTEAFF. The CDR3 DNA reads as TGTGCCAGCACCCAACTCCGGGGGGCTGTCACTGAAGCTTTCTTT.

This clone has only a few counts. The sample holds other DNA sequences that translate to the same CDR3. The DNA of the CDR3 is TGTGCCAGCAGCTCCAACAGTGCAACTAATGAAAAACTGTTTTTT. Translation: CASSSNSATNEKLFF. The chain joins TRBV7-9 to TRBJ1-4; D remains unclear. This CDR3 is 15 amino acids long. Germline CDR1 and CDR2: SEHNR and FQNEAQ (reference sequence). V was pared by 4 bases and J by 0 bases, with 9 bases between.

CDR3: CASSLGSSGLIEQFF. CDR3 coding DNA: TGTGCCAGCAGCTTGGGCTCTAGCGGGTTAATTGAGCAGTTCTTC. The genes are TRBV5-4 and TRBJ2-1; 8 nucleotides align to TRBD2. Germline CDR1 reads SGHNT; CDR2 reads YYREEE (reference sequence). V shed 0 bases and J 9 bases; nucleotides not matched to a gene: 8. The CDR3 contains 15 residues. Using reference TRBV5-4 and TRBJ2-1 for the parts outside the CDR3, the full variable domain is ETGVTQSPTHLIKTRGQQVTLRCSSQSGHNTVSWYQQALGQGPQFIFQYYREEENGRGNFPPRFSGLQFPNYSSELNVNALELDDSALYLCASSLGSSGLIEQFFGPGTRLTVL.

The rearrangement links TRBV5-6 to TRBJ1-2; D perhaps matches TRBD1 (5 bases). V was trimmed by 2 bases and J by 6 bases, leaving 11 bases between them. The CDR3 runs 13 residues. Germline CDR1 is SGHDT and CDR2 is YYEEEE. As DNA, the CDR3 is TGTGCCAGCAGCTTTGAAGGGGTCAATGGCTACACCTTC. Encoded protein: CASSFEGVNGYTF.

This clone was recorded once. Distinct nucleotide sequences in the sample also encode this CDR3. The genes are TRBV19 and TRBJ2-1, with 10 bases identical to TRBD2. V was pared by 6 bases and J by 3 bases, with 5 bases of the junction left unmatched. Germline CDR1 LNHDA, CDR2 SQIVND (reference sequence). The CDR3 loop spans 15 amino acids. CDR3 in amino acids: CASSRTSGRYNEQFF. CDR3 nucleotides: TGTGCCAGTAGCCGGACTAGCGGCCGCTACAATGAGCAGTTCTTC.

This clone was seen a single time. The rearrangement uses TRBV7-8 and TRBJ1-2, with unresolved D. V was pared by 3 bases and J by 8 bases, with 13 bases between. Germline lookup yields CDR1 SGHVS and CDR2 FQNEAQ. This CDR3 is 13 amino acids long. The CDR3 sequence is CASSLVDHRGYTF. CDR3 nucleotides: TGTGCCAGCAGCTTGGTCGACCACCGGGGCTACACCTTC.

The gene calls are TRBV5-4 and TRBJ2-2; D gene unclear. Germline V CDR1 and CDR2: SGHNT, YYREEE (reference sequence). This CDR3 spans 14 amino acids. V lost 1 base to trimming and J lost 2 bases, with 6 bases between them. This chain's CDR3 is CASSLLYNTGELFF. The CDR3 DNA sequence: TGTGCCAGCAGCTTGCTCTATAACACCGGGGAGCTGTTTTTT. The full variable domain, completed using reference TRBV5-4 and TRBJ2-2, is ETGVTQSPTHLIKTRGQQVTLRCSSQSGHNTVSWYQQALGQGPQFIFQYYREEENGRGNFPPRFSGLQFPNYSSELNVNALELDDSALYLCASSLLYNTGELFFGEGSRLTVL.

This clone was detected once. The chain couples TRBV5-6 to TRBJ1-1, with D unclear. The V end was cut by 6 bases, the J end by 1 base, with 19 bases between. Germline-derived CDR1 and CDR2 are SGHDT and YYEEEE. The CDR3 contains 16 residues. The DNA of the CDR3 is TGTGCCAGCACCCCCCCAATAGGGAGGCAGAACACTGAAGCTTTCTTT. Protein product: CASTPPIGRQNTEAFF.

This sequence joins TRBV27 and TRBJ2-2, with 7 bases identical to TRBD1. The CDR3 consists of 15 residues. The germline CDR1 and CDR2 sequences are MNHEY and SMNVEV (reference sequence). V was pared by 3 bases and J by 4 bases, with 5 bases of the junction left unmatched. The CDR3 DNA sequence: TGTGCCAGCAGTTTCACCGACAGGGTCACCGGGGAGCTGTTTTTT. Translation gives CASSFTDRVTGELFF.

The rearrangement links TRBV6-1 to TRBJ2-5; tentative D call: TRBD1 (5 bases). Germline CDR1 MNHNS, CDR2 SASEGT. Trimming took off 4 bases at V and 2 bases at J, with 11 bases between the two ends. This CDR3 region has 14 residues. The CDR3 DNA is TGTGCCAGCAGTGGAAGGGGCAGTCAAGAGACCCAGTACTTC. Translation gives CASSGRGSQETQYF.

The CDR3, as DNA: TGTGCCAGCAGTGAAGGGGGCGGGCTCTCCCGCCGGGAGACCCAGTACTTC. This codes for CASSEGGGLSRRETQYF. The chain is built from TRBV6-1 and TRBJ2-5; D assignment may be TRBD1 or TRBD2 (5 bases each). Germline V gene lookup returns CDR1 MNHNS and CDR2 SASEGT. This CDR3 is built from 17 residues. Between the trimmed V and J ends, which lost 1 base and 5 bases, there was a span of 20 bases.

On this clone: The sample holds other DNA sequences that translate to the same CDR3. The chain employs TRBV30 and TRBJ1-1; 7 bases fit TRBD1. Germline V gene data show CDR1 as GTSNPN and CDR2 as SVGIG (reference sequence). The CDR3 consists of 13 residues. V shed 4 bases, J shed 1 base, and the junction held 3 bases outside the gene matches. CDR3 residues: CAWKGQKNTEAFF. DNA for the CDR3: TGTGCCTGGAAGGGACAGAAGAACACTGAAGCTTTCTTT.

The J gene is TRBJ2-7, the V gene TRBV7-2; D is unresolved. This CDR3 contains 13 residues. The germline V gene has CDR1 SGHTA and CDR2 FQGNSA. V was pared by 2 bases and J by 0 bases, with 5 bases between. The CDR3 loop is CASSLPVSYEQYF. DNA for the CDR3: TGTGCCAGCAGCTTACCGGTCTCCTACGAGCAGTACTTC.

The V call is TRBV28, the J call TRBJ2-1; TRBD2 might be the D (5 bases). Deletions cut 6 bases from V and 6 bases from J, with 15 bases between. Germline V lookup: CDR1 MDHEN, CDR2 SYDVKM. The CDR3 sequence is 14 residues long. CDR3 protein: CASRSELASNEQFF. The CDR3 DNA sequence: TGTGCCAGCAGATCCGAGCTAGCTTCCAATGAGCAGTTCTTC.

The chain carries TRBV5-8 and TRBJ2-1; D unresolved. The V end lost 4 bases, the J end lost 8 bases, and 7 bases lay between the germline ends. Germline lookup yields CDR1 SGHTS and CDR2 YDEGEE. The CDR3 runs 11 residues. The CDR3 region is CASSRWDEQFF. CDR3 sequence (DNA): TGTGCCAGCAGCCGTTGGGATGAGCAGTTCTTC.

The J gene is TRBJ2-5, the V gene TRBV11-2; D remains unclear. The V end was cut by 2 bases, the J end by 5 bases, with 24 bases between. Germline V gives CDR1 SGHAT, CDR2 FQNNGV. The CDR3 has 18 residues. In DNA, the CDR3 is TGTGCCAGCAGCTTATTATTGGGTACAGTCGGCATGGGGGAGACCCAGTACTTC. It yields the protein CASSLLLGTVGMGETQYF.